The source of this TCR beta chain is a study of response to subunit inactivated influenza vaccine. Study-wide results and limits: With each seasonal influenza vaccination, the authors suggested, few new T cells are recruited.

At least ten counts were recorded for this clonotype. Its antigen is not identified. CDR1 is SQVTM and CDR2 is ANQGSEA in the germline V gene. The CDR3 is 13 residues long. Trimming removed 5 bases at V and 5 bases at J, with 15 bases between. TCRdb re-called the RT-PCR reads with MiXCR, one entry per CDR3 protein. The repertoire has 450,000 to 550,000 distinct CDR3 sequences, around 25% of them found once; the top ten carry approximately 2%. This clonotype was obtained from a man in his fifties or sixties who received an inactivated influenza vaccine. This specimen consisted of CD4+ T cells sorted from PBMCs, obtained more than 4 days after vaccination. The gene calls are TRBV29-1 and TRBJ1-1; D may be TRBD1 (6 bases). Here the CDR3 reads CSVMGGAWTEAFF. In nucleotides, the CDR3 is TGCAGCGTTATGGGGGGGGCTTGGACTGAAGCTTTCTTT.